This is a list of T cell receptor beta chains from one sample in a study of shared clonotypes between healthy human individuals. Assay used: immunoSEQ multiplex PCR; TCRdb lists only in-frame clones, some missing. The sample shows hundreds of thousands of clones, roughly 98% of them seen only once. The sample taken for sequencing was naive CD8+ T cells sorted from blood. The receptors here all came from a man younger than 40 in good health. The CDR3 runs from the conserved cysteine through the conserved F or W. The D gene is left open where the match is weak. The size field is filled for only some rows; it gives once, few, many or a size class.

.	TRBD1	TRBV5-1	TRBJ1-4	16	CASSSWGTATNEKLFF	TGCGCCAGCAGCTCCTGGGGGACAGCAACTAATGAAAAACTGTTTTTT
.	.	TRBV28	TRBJ1-5	13	CASSLGMVQPQHF	TGTGCCAGCAGTTTGGGAATGGTTCAGCCCCAGCATTTT
.	TRBD1	TRBV11-2	TRBJ2-7	16	CASSNSETGDPYEQYF	TGTGCCAGCAGCAATAGCGAGACAGGGGACCCCTACGAGCAGTACTTC
.	.	TRBV2	TRBJ2-7	13	CASSDETHYEQYF	TGTGCCAGCAGTGACGAAACCCATTACGAGCAGTACTTC
.	TRBD1	TRBV5-5	TRBJ1-1	15	CASRIDRAWNTEAFF	TGTGCCAGCAGAATAGACAGGGCATGGAACACTGAAGCTTTCTTT
.	.	TRBV14	TRBJ2-6	14	CASSLLSGANVLTF	TGTGCCAGCAGCCTGCTATCTGGGGCCAACGTCCTGACTTTC
.	.	TRBV21-1	TRBJ1-4	16	CASSPPGGPPGEKLFF	TGTGCCAGCAGCCCTCCCGGGGGACCACCCGGGGAAAAACTGTTTTTT
.	.	TRBV6-5	TRBJ2-1	13	CASSKGIYNEQFF	TGTGCCAGCTCTAAGGGCATCTACAATGAGCAGTTCTTC
.	TRBD2	TRBV7-9	TRBJ2-5	16	CASSRLAGSLEETQYF	TGTGCCAGCAGTCGACTAGCGGGATCCCTGGAGGAGACCCAGTACTTC
.	TRBD2	TRBV27	TRBJ2-1	15	CASSVLSGHYNEQFF	TGTGCCAGCAGCGTCCTTAGCGGGCACTACAATGAGCAGTTCTTC
.	TRBD1	TRBV2	TRBJ2-2	16	CASTPRDRARTGELFF	TGTGCCAGCACCCCCCGGGACAGGGCACGGACCGGGGAGCTGTTTTTT
once	.	TRBV7-9	TRBJ1-1	11	CASSLNTEAFF	TGTGCCAGCAGCCTGAACACTGAAGCTTTCTTT
.	TRBD1	TRBV7-9	TRBJ1-4	15	CASSLSGQSNEKLFF	TGTGCCAGCAGTTTGTCGGGACAGTCCAATGAAAAACTGTTTTTT
.	.	TRBV6-5	TRBJ2-3	12	CASTSERDTQYF	TGTGCCAGCACATCAGAGAGAGATACGCAGTATTTT
.	TRBD2	TRBV6-6	TRBJ2-7	16	CASSYPPGTSIHEQYF	TGTGCCAGCAGTTACCCACCGGGGACTAGCATACACGAGCAGTACTTC
.	TRBD2	TRBV19	TRBJ2-1	15	CASLIQAGDLNEQFF	TGTGCCAGCCTTATCCAAGCGGGAGACTTAAATGAGCAGTTCTTC
.	.	TRBV6-6	TRBJ1-5	14	CASSQTSPGQPQHF	TGTGCCAGCAGCCAAACTAGCCCCGGTCAGCCCCAGCATTTT
.	.	TRBV6-1	TRBJ2-2	15	CASSEARPHTGELFF	TGTGCCAGCAGTGAAGCTAGACCTCACACCGGGGAGCTGTTTTTT
.	TRBD1	TRBV4-1	TRBJ2-3	14	CASSQYRGTDTQYF	TGCGCCAGCAGCCAATACAGGGGAACAGATACGCAGTATTTT
.	.	TRBV6-5	TRBJ1-5	16	CASSSSPGGDNQPQHF	TGTGCCAGCAGTTCCTCGCCTGGGGGGGACAATCAGCCCCAGCATTTT
.	.	TRBV19	TRBJ2-7	14	CASSMGRASYEQYF	TGTGCCAGTAGTATGGGGCGTGCGTCCTACGAGCAGTACTTC
.	TRBD1	TRBV7-7	TRBJ2-7	13	CASSVGQGNEQYF	TGTGCCAGCAGTGTTGGACAGGGCAACGAGCAGTACTTC
.	.	TRBV9	TRBJ2-3	15	CASSVEERYTDTQYF	TGTGCCAGCAGCGTCGAAGAGCGGTACACAGATACGCAGTATTTT
.	.	TRBV11-2	TRBJ2-2	13	CACGTLNTGELFF	TGTGCCTGCGGGACTCTGAACACCGGGGAGCTGTTTTTT
.	.	TRBV10-1	TRBJ2-7	13	CASSEIQNYEQYF	TGCGCCAGCAGTGAAATCCAGAACTACGAGCAGTACTTC
.	TRBD2	TRBV5-6	TRBJ2-7	15	CASSYGTSGRIEQYF	TGTGCCAGCAGTTACGGGACTAGCGGGAGGATCGAGCAGTACTTC
once	.	TRBV15	TRBJ1-3	13	CATSPSSGNTIYF	TGTGCCACCAGCCCCAGCTCTGGAAACACCATATATTTT
.	.	TRBV2	TRBJ2-4	17	CASSEALQERAKNIQYF	TGTGCCAGCAGTGAAGCGCTTCAGGAAAGAGCCAAAAACATTCAGTACTTC
.	.	TRBV28	TRBJ2-2	14	CASSSHRETGELFF	TGTGCCAGCAGTTCCCACAGGGAGACCGGGGAGCTGTTTTTT
.	TRBD2	TRBV27	TRBJ2-3	16	CASSPTSGGQLDTQYF	TGTGCCAGCAGTCCGACTAGCGGGGGACAATTAGATACGCAGTATTTT
.	TRBD1	TRBV10-2	TRBJ1-5	17	CASSPGTGIVSNQPQHF	TGCGCCAGCAGTCCTGGGACAGGTATTGTTAGCAATCAGCCCCAGCATTTT
.	TRBD1	TRBV30	TRBJ1-1	13	CAWSEDRDTEAFF	TGTGCCTGGAGTGAGGACAGGGACACTGAAGCTTTCTTT
.	.	TRBV5-7	TRBJ2-1	14	CASSFCDVSNEQFF	TGTGCCAGCAGCTTCTGTGATGTATCCAATGAGCAGTTCTTC
.	TRBD1	TRBV7-8	TRBJ1-5	16	CASSLDRGFSNQPQHF	TGTGCCAGCAGCCTGGACAGGGGATTTAGCAATCAGCCCCAGCATTTT
.	TRBD2	TRBV7-9	TRBJ2-7	15	CASSSGLAGPYEQYF	TGTGCCAGCAGCTCGGGACTAGCGGGACCCTACGAGCAGTACTTC
.	TRBD1	TRBV27	TRBJ1-2	15	CASSWAGQGGYGYTF	TGTGCCAGCAGTTGGGCGGGACAGGGAGGCTATGGCTACACCTTC
.	.	TRBV11-1	TRBJ2-5	14	CASSSMGLQETQYF	TGTGCCAGCAGCTCGATGGGACTCCAAGAGACCCAGTACTTC
.	TRBD1	TRBV6-5	TRBJ1-2	15	CASSSHRGNLQGYTF	TGTGCCAGCAGTTCCCACAGGGGGAACTTGCAAGGCTACACCTTC
.	.	TRBV27	TRBJ1-2	17	CASSRGHPRTETYGYTF	TGTGCCAGCTCCAGAGGGCATCCACGGACAGAAACATATGGCTACACCTTC
.	TRBD1	TRBV6-6	TRBJ1-5	15	CASSYDRGGNQPQHF	TGTGCCAGCAGTTACGACAGGGGAGGCAATCAGCCCCAGCATTTT
.	.	TRBV2	TRBJ2-6	16	CASSETMNSGANVLTF	TGTGCCAGCAGTGAAACCATGAACTCTGGGGCCAACGTCCTGACTTTC
.	TRBD2	TRBV5-5	TRBJ2-5	15	CASSWTSGVMETQYF	TGTGCCAGCAGCTGGACTAGTGGGGTAATGGAGACCCAGTACTTC
.	.	TRBV5-4	TRBJ1-1	14	CASSSGQMNTEAFF	TGTGCCAGCAGCTCCGGACAGATGAACACTGAAGCTTTCTTT
.	TRBD1	TRBV13	TRBJ1-5	14	CASSLTGGGQPQHF	TGTGCCAGCAGCTTAACAGGGGGCGGTCAGCCCCAGCATTTT
.	.	TRBV7-3	TRBJ2-7	14	CASSPGWGDDEQYF	TGTGCCAGCAGCCCCGGCTGGGGCGACGACGAGCAGTACTTC
once	.	TRBV6-5	TRBJ2-1	12	CASLRPPNEQFF	TGTGCCAGCTTAAGGCCACCCAATGAGCAGTTCTTC
once	TRBD2	TRBV27	TRBJ2-1	16	CASSPALAGVGDEQFF	TGTGCCAGCAGTCCTGCCCTAGCGGGAGTTGGGGATGAGCAGTTCTTC
.	TRBD1	TRBV2	TRBJ1-5	15	CASTPDRGINQPQHF	TGTGCCAGCACTCCGGACAGGGGGATTAATCAGCCCCAGCATTTT
once	.	TRBV7-9	TRBJ2-3	14	CASSLADSTDTQYF	TGTGCCAGCAGCTTAGCGGACAGCACAGATACGCAGTATTTT